What follows is one T cell receptor (beta chain) and its context. Its matching antigen is unknown. The germline V gene has CDR1 KGHSH and CDR2 LQKENI. CDR3 length equals 14 residues. V trimming: 3 bases; J trimming: 2 bases; junction bases outside the gene matches: 2. Then a second PCR, running roughly 7 to 11 cycles, was carried out with a sample-barcoded 5' primer and a J-beta primer mix. Via MiXCR, TCRdb re-called the 5' RACE reads, giving one row per CDR3 protein. The table lists about 400,000 distinct CDR3 sequences, 45% to 65% of them singletons, with under 65% in the top ten. The source of the sample is a study of blood T cells in healthy people across ages. Overall study findings and caveats: TCR beta diversity was tightly associated with the proportion of naive T cells. Estimated diversity, derived from one million T cells, was regarded as an underestimate.

Russia was home to the donors, healthy Caucasian individuals aged roughly 6 to 95. Sequencing was performed on blood. This chain joins TRBV18 and TRBJ2-3; TRBD2 aligns across 7 bases. The sequence derives from a man between 60 and 75 years old in good health. CDR3 DNA sequence: TGTGCCAGCTCACCTGGGACTAACACAGATACGCAGTATTTT. This sequence encodes CASSPGTNTDTQYF.